Presented here are 14 T cell receptor beta chains from one specimen sequenced in a study of T-cell reconstitution after alpha-beta-depleted transplantation in children. The library targeted TCRbeta and was prepared with unique molecular identifiers. Each CDR3 protein is one row after TCRdb ran MiXCR on the PCR reads. Found here are around 700,000 distinct CDR3 sequences, around 14% of them singletons; the top ten hold around 0.79%. The sequencing used PBMCs, collected before TCRalphabeta/CD19-depleted stem cell transplant. These receptors all come from a girl aged 2 to 9 with congenital amegakaryocytic thrombocytopenia, due to receive a stem cell transplant.

This clonotype was seen at least ten times. The rearrangement links TRBV12-3 or TRBV12-4 to TRBJ2-1; D is ambiguous. V was cut by 5 bases and J by 4 bases, with 9 bases left in between. This CDR3 comprises 13 residues. CDR3 region: CASSLQLYNEQFF. CDR3 DNA: TGTGCCAGCAGTCTCCAACTTTACAATGAGCAGTTCTTC.

The rearrangement uses TRBV20-1 and TRBJ2-3, with 8 bases that match TRBD2. Germline values: CDR1 DFQATT, CDR2 SNEGSKA (reference sequence). The CDR3 contains 17 residues. V trimming: 5 bases; J trimming: 0 bases; junction bases outside the gene matches: 13. For the CDR3, the DNA is TGCAGTGCTTCCCGTACGGGAGGGTACGCTAGCACAGATACGCAGTATTTT. This gives the protein CSASRTGGYASTDTQYF.

The chain links TRBV6-5 to TRBJ1-4; no clear D gene. Germline V lookup: CDR1 MNHEY, CDR2 SVGAGI. V was pared by 2 bases and J by 1 base, with 2 bases between. The CDR3 has 13 residues. The CDR3 reads CASSYETNEKLFF. In DNA form, the CDR3 reads TGTGCCAGCAGTTACGAAACTAATGAAAAACTGTTTTTT.

This clonotype occurred a few times. The CDR3 reads CASSLQPSLAYEQYF. The CDR3 DNA reads TGTGCCAGCAGCCTTCAACCATCACTAGCCTACGAGCAGTACTTC. This chain uses TRBV7-2 with TRBJ2-7, with D perhaps matching TRBD2 (5 bases). Germline loops: CDR1 SGHTA, CDR2 FQGNSA. The CDR3 is made up of 15 amino acids. Trimming pared 5 bases from V and 2 bases from J, leaving 16 bases between.

This clonotype was recorded a few times. The chain uses TRBV7-9 and TRBJ2-5; tentative D call: TRBD2 (6 bases). Trimming removed 6 bases from V and 5 bases from J, with 19 bases in between. CDR3 length equals 15 residues. Germline loops: CDR1 SEHNR, CDR2 FQNEAQ (reference sequence). CDR3 loop: CASRPRTGVEETQYF. Here the CDR3 DNA reads TGTGCCAGCAGACCTAGGACGGGAGTTGAGGAGACCCAGTACTTC. Combining the CDR3 with reference TRBV7-9 and TRBJ2-5 gives the whole variable domain DTGVSQNPRHKITKRGQNVTFRCDPISEHNRLYWYRQTLGQGPEFLTYFQNEAQLEKSRLLSDRFSAERPKGSFSTLEIQRTEQGDSAMYLCASRPRTGVEETQYFGPGTRLLVL.

This clonotype came up many times. This CDR3 is CASSQEGLAAANTGELFF. Here the CDR3 DNA reads TGTGCCAGCAGCCAAGAAGGACTAGCGGCAGCGAACACCGGGGAGCTGTTTTTT. The chain couples TRBV4-2 to TRBJ2-2, with 10 bases fitting TRBD2. Germline CDR1 reads LGHNA; CDR2 reads YNFKEQ. The junction had 4 bases not matched to a gene; V was cut back by 0 bases and J by 0 bases. The length of the CDR3 is 18 residues.

The J gene is TRBJ1-1, the V gene TRBV9; D is possibly TRBD1 (6 bases). This CDR3 comprises 16 residues. V dropped 4 bases and J dropped 1 base, with 17 bases sitting between them. Per the germline V gene, CDR1 is SGDLS and CDR2 is YYNGEE. CDR3 loop: CASSSRDQGGNTEAFF. The CDR3 DNA sequence: TGTGCCAGCAGCTCCCGGGACCAAGGGGGGAACACTGAAGCTTTCTTT.

This clonotype was seen more than once but under ten times. As DNA, the CDR3 is TGTGCCACCTCCTTTGATGATACGCAGTATTTT. This codes for CATSFDDTQYF. This chain connects TRBV24-1 to TRBJ2-3; D remains unclear. V was cut by 9 bases and J by 6 bases, with 9 bases left in between. CDR1 and CDR2 from the germline V gene are KGHDR and SFDVKD. The CDR3 loop spans 11 amino acids.

This clonotype has at least ten counts. The gene calls are TRBV5-1 and TRBJ2-3; no clear D. The CDR3 is made up of 15 amino acids. The germline V gene encodes CDR1 SGHRS and CDR2 YFSETQ. V shed 0 bases and J shed 2 bases, with 10 bases lying between them. The CDR3: CASSLVVRPTDTQYF. The CDR3 coding sequence is TGCGCCAGCAGCTTGGTAGTGCGCCCCACAGATACGCAGTATTTT.

This clonotype was detected many times. The CDR3 DNA is TGTGCCAGCAGCTTATATAGGCTAGCGGGCTCCTACGAGCAGTACTTC. Protein product: CASSLYRLAGSYEQYF. This chain uses TRBV7-8 with TRBJ2-7; 8 nucleotides line up with TRBD2. Trimming removed 2 bases from V and 0 bases from J; junction bases left unmatched: 6. CDR1 and CDR2 (germline): SGHVS, FQNEAQ. This CDR3 region has 16 residues.

The chain recombines TRBV29-1 with TRBJ2-2; D is possibly TRBD2 (5 bases). Germline loops: CDR1 SQVTM, CDR2 ANQGSEA. There are 14 residues in the CDR3. Trimming pared 1 base from V and 7 bases from J, leaving 13 bases between. CDR3 nucleotides: TGCAGCGTTGAAGTCGGGGATAGAAACGGGGAGCTGTTTTTT. This sequence encodes CSVEVGDRNGELFF.

This clonotype has more than one count but fewer than ten. The V and J genes are TRBV20-1 and TRBJ1-5; the D is unclear. The ends were cut back, 5 bases at V and 5 bases at J, with 13 bases in the middle. In germline, CDR1 is DFQATT, CDR2 SNEGSKA (reference sequence). The CDR3 is 13 amino acids. The CDR3 DNA reads TGCAGTGCTGCCTCAAGGGTGGATCAGCCCCAGCATTTT. Translating gives CSAASRVDQPQHF.

This clonotype showed up just a few times. The rearrangement uses TRBV3-1 and TRBJ2-3; D is ambiguous. The CDR3 consists of 15 residues. The V gene lost 4 bases and the J gene lost 6 bases, with 17 bases spanning the gap. The V gene's germline CDR1 is LGHDT and CDR2 YNNKEL (reference sequence). The CDR3 nucleotides are TGTGCCAGCAGCCTCCGTTTGGGGTCTACGGATACGCAGTATTTT. It encodes CASSLRLGSTDTQYF.

In this sample, this clonotype turned up many times. CDR3 DNA sequence: TGCGCCAGCAGCCCCGGGAAGCTCGATGAGCAGTTCTTC. Translating gives CASSPGKLDEQFF. The rearrangement joins TRBV5-1 to TRBJ2-1; D possibly corresponds to TRBD2 (5 bases). Germline V CDR1 and CDR2: SGHRS, YFSETQ. The V end lost 4 bases, the J end lost 8 bases, and 13 bases lay between the germline ends. This CDR3 is built from 13 residues.